Shown below are 9 T cell receptor beta chains from a single sample sequenced in a study of control samples from healthy donors and cancer patients. Sequenced by immunoSEQ multiplex PCR; TCRdb stores in-frame clones only, minus some. The sample yields about 270,000 clones, over 75% seen once. Sequenced sample: PBMCs. The receptors here all came from a woman aged 55-70 years with lung cancer.

This clone came up once. V and J are TRBV28 and TRBJ2-1; TRBD2 is a possible D gene (6 bases). Trimming removed 1 base at V and 4 bases at J, with 8 bases between. This CDR3 has 14 residues. CDR1 and CDR2 (germline): MDHEN, SYDVKM. The chain's CDR3 is CASSLSGRYNEQFF. CDR3 bases: TGTGCCAGCAGTTTATCCGGGAGATACAATGAGCAGTTCTTC.

This chain links TRBV19 with TRBJ2-1; 10 nucleotides align to TRBD2. Unmatched junction bases numbered 1, after V lost 5 bases and J lost 9 bases. Germline CDR1 is LNHDA and CDR2 is SQIVND (reference sequence). The CDR3 extends over 12 amino acids. The CDR3 loop is CASSLAGVEQFF. In nucleotides, the CDR3 is TGTGCCAGTAGTCTAGCGGGGGTTGAGCAGTTCTTC. Combining the CDR3 with reference TRBV19 and TRBJ2-1 gives the whole variable domain DGGITQSPKYLFRKEGQNVTLSCEQNLNHDAMYWYRQDPGQGLRLIYYSQIVNDFQKGDIAEGYSVSREKKESFPLTVTSAQKNPTAFYLCASSLAGVEQFFGPGTRLTVL.

V gene TRBV28 combines with J gene TRBJ1-2, with D possibly TRBD1 on 5 matching bases. Between the trimmed V and J ends, which lost 5 bases and 7 bases, there was a span of 17 bases. From germline, CDR1 is MDHEN and CDR2 SYDVKM. CDR3 size: 14 residues. The DNA of the CDR3 is TGTGCCAGCAGTCTGATTGGTGGGGGTAGTGGCTACACCTTC. It is translated as CASSLIGGGSGYTF.

The chain combines TRBV2 with TRBJ2-3; TRBD1 or TRBD2 may be the D gene (5 bases each). Trimming removed 4 bases from V and 0 bases from J, with 5 bases in between. Looked up from germline, CDR1 is SNHLY and CDR2 is FYNNEI. This CDR3 comprises 13 residues. CDR3 amino acids: CASSGDSTDTQYF. The CDR3 nucleotides are TGTGCCAGCAGTGGGGACAGCACAGATACGCAGTATTTT. The whole variable domain, filled in from reference TRBV2 and TRBJ2-3, reads EPEVTQTPSHQVTQMGQEVILRCVPISNHLYFYWYRQILGQKVEFLVSFYNNEISEKSEIFDDQFSVERPDGSNFTLKIRSTKLEDSAMYFCASSGDSTDTQYFGPGTRLTVL.

The table lists this clone with a few counts. This chain connects TRBV11-1 to TRBJ2-5; D may be TRBD1 or TRBD2 (5 bases each). Germline CDR1 SGHAT, CDR2 FQDESV (reference sequence). Trimming cost V 1 base and J 6 bases, with 6 bases left between them. The CDR3 runs to 12 residues. The CDR3 DNA follows: TGTGCCAGCAGCTTAGGGGGGAAGACCCAGTACTTC. Translation gives CASSLGGKTQYF.

The rearrangement links TRBV3-1 (or the pseudogene TRBV3-2) to TRBJ2-7; perhaps TRBD1 as D (6 bases). CDR1 LGHDT and CDR2 YNNKEL come from the germline V gene (reference sequence). The CDR3 is 16 residues long. Trimming stripped 3 bases from V and 2 bases from J, with 17 bases between. CDR3 region: CASSHFFRRDTYEQYF. CDR3 DNA: TGTGCCAGCAGCCACTTTTTTCGTCGGGACACCTACGAGCAGTACTTC.

This chain connects TRBV5-1 to TRBJ1-2; TRBD1 agrees at 7 bases. The germline V gene encodes CDR1 SGHRS and CDR2 YFSETQ. V lost 4 bases to trimming and J lost 6 bases; unmatched junction nucleotides: 3. The CDR3 loop spans 12 amino acids. The DNA of the CDR3 is TGCGCCAGCAGCCCTGACAGGGATGGCTACACCTTC. Translation: CASSPDRDGYTF.

Only a few counts were recorded for this clone. The chain recombines TRBV6-5 with TRBJ2-7; TRBD1 matches at 7 bases. Looked up from germline, CDR1 is MNHEY and CDR2 is SVGAGI. Losses at the gene ends were 6 bases for V and 0 bases for J; bases not matched to a gene: 5. The length of the CDR3 is 14 residues. The DNA for the CDR3 is TGTGCCAGCAGAATGACAGGGAGCTCCTACGAGCAGTACTTC. Encoded protein: CASRMTGSSYEQYF.

The CDR3 region is CASSAGTPNTGELFF. Written as DNA, the CDR3 is TGTGCCAGCAGTGCCGGGACTCCAAACACCGGGGAGCTGTTTTTT. This sequence joins TRBV7-3 and TRBJ2-2; D is perhaps TRBD2 (6 bases). V lost 6 bases and J lost 2, with 13 bases in between. The V gene's germline CDR1 is SGHTA and CDR2 FQGTGA. CDR3 size: 15 residues.